This entry is about one TCR beta chain. The entry originates in a study of early T cells in non-severe SARS-CoV-2 infection. Unique molecular identifiers (one per individual cDNA molecule) were attached. A single record per CDR3 protein comes from TCRdb applying MiXCR to the 5' RACE reads. The sample has about 77,000 distinct CDR3 sequences; roughly 16% are singletons. V lost 2 bases and J lost 6; bases outside the gene matches: 3. Germline loops: CDR1 SGHRS, CDR2 YFSETQ. The CDR3 sequence is 14 residues long. The TCR originated in an adult who was a healthcare worker with PCR-confirmed SARS-CoV-2 infection or an uninfected control (not recorded which). Source material: whole blood. The genes are TRBV5-1 and TRBJ1-4; 8 bases fit TRBD1. CDR3 nucleotide sequence: TGCGCCAGCAGCTTACAGGGGGTAGATGAAAAACTGTTTTTT. Amino acid sequence: CASSLQGVDEKLFF.